These T cell receptor beta chains were read from a single sample in a study of shared clonotypes between healthy human individuals. TCRdb's copy holds only in-frame clones and misses some; the assay was immunoSEQ multiplex PCR. The sample consists of 2 million to 2.5 million clones, over 85% of them appearing once. The specimen was naive CD4+ T cells from PBMCs. The receptors stem from a man aged 18-30 years in good health. Some clones in this sample may be carry-over from other donors' samples. Each CDR3 is given with its conserved first and last residue. Fields, in order: clone size, V gene, D gene, J gene, CDR3 length, CDR3 protein, CDR3 DNA. The D gene is left open where the match is weak. Clone size is given for some rows only: seen once, a few or many times, or a class if the clone is expanded.

>-|TRBV28|TRBD2|TRBJ2-7|16
CASSSRPSGRAQEQYF
TGTGCCAGCAGTTCGAGACCTAGCGGGAGGGCCCAAGAGCAGTACTTC
>-|TRBV28|TRBD1|TRBJ2-7|15
CATRPGTGGSYEQYF
TGTGCCACCAGACCCGGGACAGGGGGCTCCTACGAGCAGTACTTC
>-|TRBV28|-|TRBJ2-7|15
CASSLQGPSSYEQYF
TGTGCCAGCAGTTTACAGGGACCTAGCTCCTACGAGCAGTACTTC
>-|TRBV4-1|-|TRBJ2-1|16
CASSHLWDQTYNEQFF
TGCGCCAGCAGCCACCTATGGGACCAAACTTACAATGAGCAGTTCTTC
>-|TRBV20-1|-|TRBJ2-5|9
CSGGETQYF
TGCAGTGGGGGGGAGACCCAGTACTTC
>once|TRBV5-4|-|TRBJ2-1|14
CASGEQGTYNEQFF
TGTGCCTCCGGAGAGCAGGGTACGTACAATGAGCAGTTCTTC
>-|TRBV25-1|TRBD1|TRBJ2-7|16
CASSDTRQGLAYEQYF
TGTGCCAGCAGTGATACCCGACAGGGGTTGGCCTACGAGCAGTACTTC
>few|TRBV30|TRBD1|TRBJ1-5|12
CAWDRGGQPQHF
TGTGCCTGGGACAGGGGCGGTCAGCCCCAGCATTTT
>-|TRBV7-7|-|TRBJ2-1|13
CASSPSEGVEQFF
TGTGCCAGCAGCCCATCCGAGGGGGTAGAGCAGTTCTTC
>-|TRBV5-4|-|TRBJ2-7|13
CASSQGISYEQYF
TGTGCCAGCAGCCAAGGGATTTCCTACGAGCAGTACTTC
>-|TRBV5-1|TRBD2|TRBJ2-1|16
CASSSGNSGGYNEQFF
TGCGCCAGCAGCTCCGGGAACAGCGGGGGGTACAATGAGCAGTTCTTC
>-|TRBV5-1|TRBD2|TRBJ2-5|14
CASSSERGEETQYF
TGCGCCAGCAGCTCGGAGCGGGGGGAAGAGACCCAGTACTTC
>-|TRBV28|TRBD1|TRBJ1-5|15
CASRSGGWGNQPQHF
TGTGCCAGCAGGTCAGGGGGGTGGGGCAATCAGCCCCAGCATTTT
>-|TRBV18|-|TRBJ1-4|13
CASSQTEEEKLFF
TGTGCCAGCTCGCAGACAGAGGAGGAAAAACTGTTTTTT
>-|TRBV9|TRBD2|TRBJ2-7|15
CASSPMVAGGYEQYF
TGTGCCAGCAGCCCCATGGTAGCGGGGGGCTACGAGCAGTACTTC
>-|TRBV6-1|TRBD1|TRBJ2-4|19
CASREPGQSYLGAKNIQYF
TGTGCCAGCAGGGAACCGGGACAGTCTTACCTTGGGGCCAAAAACATTCAGTACTTC
>-|TRBV7-9|TRBD1|TRBJ1-1|12
CASSLRQGEAFF
TGTGCCAGCAGCCTCCGACAGGGTGAAGCTTTCTTT
>-|TRBV5-6|-|TRBJ2-1|15
CASSSGGPGNNEQFF
TGTGCCAGCAGCTCCGGGGGTCCTGGGAACAATGAGCAGTTCTTC
>-|TRBV5-4|-|TRBJ2-5|14
CASSTGRSQETQYF
TGTGCCAGCAGCACGGGACGGTCCCAAGAGACCCAGTACTTC
>-|TRBV7-2|-|TRBJ2-1|12
CASSLFRNEQFF
TGTGCCAGCAGCTTATTTAGGAATGAGCAGTTCTTC
>-|TRBV19|-|TRBJ1-2|13
CASSDLPPVLFTF
TGTGCCAGTAGCGACCTTCCCCCAGTTTTATTCACCTTC
>-|TRBV29-1|-|TRBJ1-1|14
CSVEDRMRGTEAFF
TGCAGCGTTGAAGATCGGATGCGGGGGACTGAAGCTTTCTTT
>-|TRBV5-4|-|TRBJ2-5|18
CASSPGGGASAGRETQYF
TGTGCCAGCAGCCCTGGAGGGGGGGCTAGTGCCGGGAGAGAGACCCAGTACTTC
>-|TRBV11-1|-|TRBJ1-1|13
CASSLGLNTEAFF
TGTGCCAGCAGCTTGGGGCTGAACACTGAAGCTTTCTTT
>few|TRBV29-1|-|TRBJ1-1|11
CSVRDNTEAFF
TGCAGCGTCCGGGACAACACTGAAGCTTTCTTT
>few|TRBV5-1|-|TRBJ1-1|12
CASSLQAGEAFF
TGCGCCAGCAGCTTGCAGGCAGGTGAAGCTTTCTTT
>-|TRBV27|TRBD1|TRBJ1-2|14
CASSKGAGGRGYTF
TGTGCCAGCAGTAAGGGGGCAGGGGGACGGGGCTACACCTTC
>-|TRBV13|-|TRBJ1-4|22
CASSLDPRVDPLDWGLNEKLFF
TGTGCCAGCAGCTTAGATCCACGCGTAGACCCCCTTGACTGGGGGCTTAATGAAAAACTGTTTTTT
>once|TRBV30|-|TRBJ1-2|12
CAWTTGSRSYTF
TGTGCCTGGACTACAGGGTCTCGGAGCTACACCTTC
>-|TRBV5-6|TRBD1|TRBJ1-2|15
CASSSFRTGLYGYTF
TGTGCCAGCAGCTCCTTCCGGACAGGTCTATATGGCTACACCTTC
>-|TRBV30|TRBD1|TRBJ2-7|13
CAWSGDRGREQYF
TGTGCCTGGAGTGGGGACAGGGGGCGCGAGCAGTACTTC
>-|TRBV18|-|TRBJ1-1|14
CASSPDQGSTEAFF
TGTGCCAGCTCACCCGACCAGGGGAGCACTGAAGCTTTCTTT
>-|TRBV5-1|TRBD2|TRBJ2-7|13
CASSPSGSYEQYF
TGCGCCAGCAGCCCTAGCGGGTCCTACGAGCAGTACTTC
>once|TRBV19|TRBD2|TRBJ2-7|15
CASSGGGLAESEQYF
TGTGCCAGTAGTGGGGGAGGACTAGCAGAAAGCGAGCAGTACTTC
>-|TRBV6-1|-|TRBJ1-1|11
CASLAGVEAFF
TGTGCCAGCTTGGCGGGCGTTGAAGCTTTCTTT
>-|TRBV28|TRBD1|TRBJ2-4|18
CASNDRERYQVAKNIQYF
TGTGCCAGCAATGACAGGGAGAGGTACCAAGTGGCCAAAAACATTCAGTACTTC
>-|TRBV4-2|-|TRBJ1-3|17
CASSSRDPPAPGNTIYF
TGTGCCAGCAGCTCCCGGGACCCTCCAGCCCCTGGAAACACCATATATTTT
>-|TRBV7-2|-|TRBJ1-3|14
CASSLQGSGNTIYF
TGTGCCAGCAGCTTACAGGGATCTGGAAACACCATATATTTT
>-|TRBV4-3|-|TRBJ1-4|15
CASSQEGAANEKLFF
TGCGCCAGCAGCCAAGAGGGGGCGGCTAATGAAAAACTGTTTTTT
>-|TRBV28|TRBD2|TRBJ2-1|16
CASSSAGGASYNEQFF
TGTGCCAGCAGTTCCGCCGGGGGGGCATCCTACAATGAGCAGTTCTTC
>-|TRBV7-7|TRBD2|TRBJ2-2|17
CASSLSPTSGSGGELFF
TGTGCCAGCAGCTTATCACCGACTAGCGGGAGCGGCGGGGAGCTGTTTTTT
>-|TRBV6-6|-|TRBJ2-3|15
CASSYPVGSADTQYF
TGTGCCAGCAGTTACCCCGTGGGTTCCGCAGATACGCAGTATTTT
>-|TRBV27|TRBD2|TRBJ2-7|15
CASSLLAGVLGEQYF
TGTGCCAGCAGCCTACTAGCGGGAGTTCTGGGAGAGCAGTACTTC
>-|TRBV18|-|TRBJ2-5|16
CASSPWVRHNQETQYF
TGTGCCAGCTCACCGTGGGTGAGACACAACCAAGAGACCCAGTACTTC
>-|TRBV5-1|-|TRBJ2-3|14
CASSLEGVGDTQYF
TGCGCCAGCAGCTTGGAAGGGGTTGGAGATACGCAGTATTTT
>-|TRBV11-2|-|TRBJ2-1|13
CASSSQGYNEQFF
TGTGCCAGCAGCTCCCAGGGCTACAATGAGCAGTTCTTC
>-|TRBV7-9|-|TRBJ2-5|13
CASSISVQETQYF
TGTGCCAGCAGCATCTCCGTTCAAGAGACCCAGTACTTC
>-|TRBV2|TRBD1|TRBJ2-3|15
CASRRDRGPGDTQYF
TGTGCCAGCAGGAGGGACAGGGGTCCAGGGGATACGCAGTATTTT